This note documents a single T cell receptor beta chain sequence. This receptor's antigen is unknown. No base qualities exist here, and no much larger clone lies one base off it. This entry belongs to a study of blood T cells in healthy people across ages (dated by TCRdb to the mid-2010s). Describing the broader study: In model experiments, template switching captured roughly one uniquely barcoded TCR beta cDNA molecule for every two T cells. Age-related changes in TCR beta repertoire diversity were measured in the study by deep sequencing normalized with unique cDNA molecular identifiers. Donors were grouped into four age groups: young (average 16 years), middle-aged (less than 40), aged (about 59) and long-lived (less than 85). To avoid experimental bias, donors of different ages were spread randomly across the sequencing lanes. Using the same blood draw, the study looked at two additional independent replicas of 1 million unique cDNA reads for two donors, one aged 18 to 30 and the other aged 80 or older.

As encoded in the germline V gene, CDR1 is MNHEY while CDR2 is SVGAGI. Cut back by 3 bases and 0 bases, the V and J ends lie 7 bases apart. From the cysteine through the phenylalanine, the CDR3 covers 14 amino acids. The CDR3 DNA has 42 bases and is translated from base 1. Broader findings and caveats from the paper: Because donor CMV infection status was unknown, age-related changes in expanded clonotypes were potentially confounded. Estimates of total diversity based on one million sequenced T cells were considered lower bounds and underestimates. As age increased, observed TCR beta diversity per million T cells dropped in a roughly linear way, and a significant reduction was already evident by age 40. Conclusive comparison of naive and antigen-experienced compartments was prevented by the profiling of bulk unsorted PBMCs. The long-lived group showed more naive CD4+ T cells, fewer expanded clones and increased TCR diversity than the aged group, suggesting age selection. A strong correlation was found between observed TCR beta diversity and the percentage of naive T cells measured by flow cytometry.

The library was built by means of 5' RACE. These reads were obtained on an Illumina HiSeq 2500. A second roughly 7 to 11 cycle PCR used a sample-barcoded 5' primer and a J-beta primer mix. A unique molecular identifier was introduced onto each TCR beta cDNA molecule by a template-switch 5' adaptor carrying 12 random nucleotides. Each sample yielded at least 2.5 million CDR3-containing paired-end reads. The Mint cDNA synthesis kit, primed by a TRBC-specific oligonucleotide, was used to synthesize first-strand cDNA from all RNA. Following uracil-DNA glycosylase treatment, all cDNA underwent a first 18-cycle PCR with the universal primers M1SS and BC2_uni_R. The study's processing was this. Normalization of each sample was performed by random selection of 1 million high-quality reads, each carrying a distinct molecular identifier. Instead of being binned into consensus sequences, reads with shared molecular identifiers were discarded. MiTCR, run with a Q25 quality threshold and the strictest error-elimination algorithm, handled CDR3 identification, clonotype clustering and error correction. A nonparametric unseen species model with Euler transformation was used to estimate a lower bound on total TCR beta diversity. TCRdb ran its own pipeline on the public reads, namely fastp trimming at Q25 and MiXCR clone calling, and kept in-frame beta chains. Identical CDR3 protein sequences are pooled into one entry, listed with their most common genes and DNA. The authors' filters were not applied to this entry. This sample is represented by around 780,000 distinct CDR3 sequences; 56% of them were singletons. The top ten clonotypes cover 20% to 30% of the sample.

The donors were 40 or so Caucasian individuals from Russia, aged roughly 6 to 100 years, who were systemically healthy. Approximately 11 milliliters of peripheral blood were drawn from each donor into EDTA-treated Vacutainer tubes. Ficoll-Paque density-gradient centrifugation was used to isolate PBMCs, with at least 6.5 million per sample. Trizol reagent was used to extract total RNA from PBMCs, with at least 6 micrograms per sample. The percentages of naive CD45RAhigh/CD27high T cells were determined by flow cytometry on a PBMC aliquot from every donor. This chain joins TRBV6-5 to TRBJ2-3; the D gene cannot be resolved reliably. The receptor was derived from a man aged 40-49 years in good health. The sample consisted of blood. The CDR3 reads CASSYLDSTDTQYF. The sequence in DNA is TGTGCCAGCAGTTATCTAGATAGCACAGATACGCAGTATTTT.